A selection of T cell receptor beta chains follows, all from one sample in a study of T cell responses to AZD1222 COVID-19 vaccine. Sequencing used immunoSEQ multiplex PCR; TCRdb keeps in-frame clones, though not all of them. Counted here are roughly 120,000 clones, approximately 90% occurring once; the ten biggest clones make up 4.5% to 6.5%. This specimen was peripheral blood, taken on day 0 of AZD1222 vaccination. These receptors were collected from an adult in good health. Both conserved end residues are part of each CDR3.

cdr3_aa,j_call,v_call
CASGGYTREQFF,TRBJ2-1,TRBV19
CASSSWDSRNEKLFF,TRBJ1-4,TRBV6-5
CASSQVTSTRQPQHF,TRBJ1-5,TRBV3-1/TRBV3-2
CASAPKRADYGYTF,TRBJ1-2,TRBV5-6
CASSYREEGNEQFF,TRBJ2-1,TRBV6-2/TRBV6-3
CASSYRTGRNQPQHF,TRBJ1-5,TRBV6-2/TRBV6-3
CASSPRVGVGYTF,TRBJ1-2,TRBV28
CASSFDRAGANVLTF,TRBJ2-6,TRBV7-2
CASSPWGQGDSPLHF,TRBJ1-6,TRBV18
CAWNEGAVSYEQYF,TRBJ2-7,TRBV30
CASSSIARTDVNYGYTF,TRBJ1-2,TRBV7-2
CASSLFAGLAGHEQYF,TRBJ2-7,TRBV28
CASTPTGQAFSTDTQYF,TRBJ2-3,TRBV5-1
CASSPGGIRTDTQYF,TRBJ2-3,TRBV7-8
CASSLRAGGLTDTQYF,TRBJ2-3,TRBV5-6
CASSLGGIAGGARTQYF,TRBJ2-5,TRBV7-9
CASSLSFGWQETQYF,TRBJ2-5,TRBV5-1
CASSPPRGGDQPQHF,TRBJ1-5,TRBV6-5
CASSPGAGANTQYF,TRBJ2-3,TRBV11-3
CASSYRQGLGSPLHF,TRBJ1-6,TRBV5-1
CASSLNIGQAGNTIYF,TRBJ1-3,TRBV7-2
CASSRGTGGVYGYTF,TRBJ1-2,TRBV28
CASSQDWREAFF,TRBJ1-1,TRBV3-1/TRBV3-2
CASSIFSGTSGSNEQFF,TRBJ2-1,TRBV19
CASSPQGGAGGGYTF,TRBJ1-2,TRBV7-3